A single sample is the source of the 11 T cell receptor beta chains below, sequenced in a study of cytomegalovirus exposure and HLA in healthy donors. The PCR ran on 60 Vbeta and 13 Jbeta primers. TCRdb's copy holds only in-frame clones and misses some; the assay was immunoSEQ multiplex PCR. Found here are approximately 180,000 clones, approximately 84% of them singletons; the top ten hold 4.5% to 5.5%. Sequenced sample: PBMCs. These receptors were taken from a girl aged 10 to 17 in good health and CMV-seropositive.

A word on this clone: Its ends do not fully match the called genes, so a read error is possible. In the same sample, other DNA sequences code for this CDR3. V usage is TRBV10-2 and J usage is TRBJ1-5, with D possibly TRBD1 on 6 matching bases. This CDR3 contains 18 residues. The germline V gene has CDR1 WSHSY and CDR2 SAAADI. This CDR3 reads CASSEYFLRTVSNQPQHF. The CDR3 bases are TGCGCCAGCAGCGAGTACTTCTTAAGGACAGTTAGCAATCAGCCCCAGCATTTT.

The chain recombines TRBV27 with TRBJ2-3; TRBD2 agrees at 8 bases. There are 15 residues in the CDR3. Germline V gene data show CDR1 as MNHEY and CDR2 as SMNVEV (reference sequence). Trimming at V came to 7 bases and at J to 3 bases, leaving 9 bases not matched to a gene. This chain's CDR3 is CASTLAGYRTDTQYF. For the CDR3, the DNA is TGTGCCAGCACCTTAGCGGGGTATAGAACAGATACGCAGTATTTT.

The chain uses TRBV10-1 and TRBJ2-7, with TRBD2 matching 8 bases. From germline, CDR1 is WNHNN and CDR2 SYGVQD (reference sequence). V lost 5 bases, J lost 2 bases, and 2 bases stayed unmatched. CDR3 length: 13 residues. This chain's CDR3 is CASSSGGTYEQYF. The CDR3 nucleotides read TGCGCCAGCAGTAGCGGGGGTACCTACGAGCAGTACTTC.

The CDR3 region has the DNA TGTGCCAGCAGTGAATGGGCCTCAATATCCTACGAGCAGTACTTC. Protein sequence: CASSEWASISYEQYF. This chain joins TRBV27 and TRBJ2-7; D unresolved. The CDR3 runs 15 residues. V dropped 5 bases and J dropped 1 base, with 15 bases sitting between them. The germline gives CDR1 MNHEY, CDR2 SMNVEV (reference sequence).

The rearrangement joins TRBV30 to TRBJ1-2; TRBD1 matches 7 bases. The CDR3 has 11 amino acids. The J segment lost 11 bases and the V segment lost 8 bases, leaving 11 bases of the junction unmatched. Germline CDR1 is GTSNPN and CDR2 is SVGIG (reference sequence). The CDR3 reads CAGHWDRRYTF. CDR3 DNA: TGTGCCGGACACTGGGACAGAAGGTACACCTTC.

The rearrangement uses TRBV11-2 and TRBJ2-7; D is possibly TRBD1 (5 bases). This CDR3 has 13 amino acids. Trimming took 5 bases from V and 6 from J, leaving 14 bases between them. Germline CDR1 and CDR2: SGHAT and FQNNGV. CDR3 amino acids: CASSRSTGSEQYF. Written as DNA, the CDR3 is TGTGCCAGCAGCCGATCAACAGGATCCGAGCAGTACTTC. Full variable domain (remainder filled in from reference TRBV11-2 and TRBJ2-7): EAGVAQSPRYKIIEKRQSVAFWCNPISGHATLYWYQQILGQGPKLLIQFQNNGVVDDSQLPKDRFSAERLKGVDSTLKIQPAKLEDSAVYLCASSRSTGSEQYFGPGTRLTVT.

The chain has TRBV5-1 and TRBJ2-2; TRBD1 aligns across 8 bases. This CDR3 spans 15 amino acids. The germline CDR1 and CDR2 sequences are SGHRS and YFSETQ. V lost 5 bases and J lost 1; bases outside the gene matches: 4. The CDR3 region is CASRSGGRNTGELFF. The CDR3 DNA is TGCGCCAGCAGGTCAGGGGGCCGGAACACCGGGGAGCTGTTTTTT. The full variable domain, its missing parts supplied by reference TRBV5-1 and TRBJ2-2, is KAGVTQTPRYLIKTRGQQVTLSCSPISGHRSVSWYQQTPGQGLQFLFEYFSETQRNKGNFPGRFSGRQFSNSRSEMNVSTLELGDSALYLCASRSGGRNTGELFFGEGSRLTVL.

V is TRBV5-1 and J is TRBJ2-2; tentatively, D is TRBD2 (6 bases). V lost 3 bases and J lost 7, with 10 bases in between. The CDR3 consists of 13 residues. Germline values: CDR1 SGHRS, CDR2 YFSETQ. The CDR3 coding sequence is TGCGCCAGCAGCTGGAGGGAAGACGGGGAGCTGTTTTTT. It is translated as CASSWREDGELFF. The whole variable domain, remainder taken from reference TRBV5-1 and TRBJ2-2, is KAGVTQTPRYLIKTRGQQVTLSCSPISGHRSVSWYQQTPGQGLQFLFEYFSETQRNKGNFPGRFSGRQFSNSRSEMNVSTLELGDSALYLCASSWREDGELFFGEGSRLTVL.

This clone turned up a few times. CDR3 sequence reads: CATSRGEEAGYEQYF. DNA of the CDR3: TGTGCCACCAGCAGAGGGGAGGAGGCCGGCTACGAGCAGTACTTC. The V gene is TRBV15, the J gene TRBJ2-7; D is possibly TRBD2 (6 bases). This CDR3 region has 15 residues. Between the trimmed V and J ends, which lost 1 base and 3 bases, there was a span of 13 bases. The germline V gene has CDR1 LNHNV and CDR2 YYDKDF (reference sequence).

The CDR3 loop is CASSFAGQGAVEQYF. For the CDR3, the DNA is TGTGCCAGCAGTTTCGCGGGACAGGGCGCAGTAGAGCAGTACTTC. The chain combines TRBV28 with TRBJ2-7, with 9 nucleotides matching TRBD1. The ends lost 3 bases at V and 7 bases at J; junction bases unmatched: 10. The CDR3 consists of 15 residues. The germline V gene encodes CDR1 MDHEN and CDR2 SYDVKM.

V gene TRBV6-5 combines with J gene TRBJ2-5; weak D call: TRBD2 (5 bases). V lost 8 bases and J 5 bases, leaving 12 bases between the germline ends. Germline V gene data show CDR1 as MNHEY and CDR2 as SVGAGI. The CDR3 sequence is 12 residues long. This chain's CDR3 is CASGGFMETQYF. CDR3 bases: TGTGCCAGCGGAGGATTTATGGAGACCCAGTACTTC.